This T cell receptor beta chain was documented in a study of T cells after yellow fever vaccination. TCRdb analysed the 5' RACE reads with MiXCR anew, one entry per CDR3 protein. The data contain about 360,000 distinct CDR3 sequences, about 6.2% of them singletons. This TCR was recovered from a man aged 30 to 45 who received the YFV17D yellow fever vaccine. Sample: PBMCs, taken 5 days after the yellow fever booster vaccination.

The CDR3 region has the DNA TGTGCCAGCAGCCACGGGACTAGCGGGAGCTGGGGCTCCGAGCAGTACTTC. This sequence encodes CASSHGTSGSWGSEQYF. This sequence joins TRBV5-4 and TRBJ2-7; TRBD2 matches 14 bases. Germline V gives CDR1 SGHNT, CDR2 YYREEE (reference sequence). This CDR3 is built from 17 residues. The trim removed 4 bases at V and 6 bases at J, leaving 12 bases unmatched. The variable domain in full, with the rest retrieved from reference TRBV5-4 and TRBJ2-7, is ETGVTQSPTHLIKTRGQQVTLRCSSQSGHNTVSWYQQALGQGPQFIFQYYREEENGRGNFPPRFSGLQFPNYSSELNVNALELDDSALYLCASSHGTSGSWGSEQYFGPGTRLTVT.